Reported below is one T cell receptor beta chain. Some clones are missing from TCRdb's copy, which holds only in-frame ones; the method was immunoSEQ multiplex PCR. This table holds about 92,000 clones, approximately 92% found once. This record comes from a study of T cell changes during pregnancy in multiple sclerosis. The germline V and J ends were trimmed by 0 bases and 2 bases, with 12 bases remaining between them. This CDR3 region has 15 residues. Per germline, CDR1 SGHRS and CDR2 YFSETQ. The chain joins TRBV5-1 to TRBJ2-7; D gene ambiguous. The sequence was obtained from a female donor with multiple sclerosis, enrolled in a pregnancy study. The specimen comprised peripheral blood, sampled in the first trimester of pregnancy. Here the CDR3 DNA reads TGCGCCAGCAGCTTGGAGGCGGAGCTTCCCTACGAGCAGTACTTC. It translates to CASSLEAELPYEQYF.